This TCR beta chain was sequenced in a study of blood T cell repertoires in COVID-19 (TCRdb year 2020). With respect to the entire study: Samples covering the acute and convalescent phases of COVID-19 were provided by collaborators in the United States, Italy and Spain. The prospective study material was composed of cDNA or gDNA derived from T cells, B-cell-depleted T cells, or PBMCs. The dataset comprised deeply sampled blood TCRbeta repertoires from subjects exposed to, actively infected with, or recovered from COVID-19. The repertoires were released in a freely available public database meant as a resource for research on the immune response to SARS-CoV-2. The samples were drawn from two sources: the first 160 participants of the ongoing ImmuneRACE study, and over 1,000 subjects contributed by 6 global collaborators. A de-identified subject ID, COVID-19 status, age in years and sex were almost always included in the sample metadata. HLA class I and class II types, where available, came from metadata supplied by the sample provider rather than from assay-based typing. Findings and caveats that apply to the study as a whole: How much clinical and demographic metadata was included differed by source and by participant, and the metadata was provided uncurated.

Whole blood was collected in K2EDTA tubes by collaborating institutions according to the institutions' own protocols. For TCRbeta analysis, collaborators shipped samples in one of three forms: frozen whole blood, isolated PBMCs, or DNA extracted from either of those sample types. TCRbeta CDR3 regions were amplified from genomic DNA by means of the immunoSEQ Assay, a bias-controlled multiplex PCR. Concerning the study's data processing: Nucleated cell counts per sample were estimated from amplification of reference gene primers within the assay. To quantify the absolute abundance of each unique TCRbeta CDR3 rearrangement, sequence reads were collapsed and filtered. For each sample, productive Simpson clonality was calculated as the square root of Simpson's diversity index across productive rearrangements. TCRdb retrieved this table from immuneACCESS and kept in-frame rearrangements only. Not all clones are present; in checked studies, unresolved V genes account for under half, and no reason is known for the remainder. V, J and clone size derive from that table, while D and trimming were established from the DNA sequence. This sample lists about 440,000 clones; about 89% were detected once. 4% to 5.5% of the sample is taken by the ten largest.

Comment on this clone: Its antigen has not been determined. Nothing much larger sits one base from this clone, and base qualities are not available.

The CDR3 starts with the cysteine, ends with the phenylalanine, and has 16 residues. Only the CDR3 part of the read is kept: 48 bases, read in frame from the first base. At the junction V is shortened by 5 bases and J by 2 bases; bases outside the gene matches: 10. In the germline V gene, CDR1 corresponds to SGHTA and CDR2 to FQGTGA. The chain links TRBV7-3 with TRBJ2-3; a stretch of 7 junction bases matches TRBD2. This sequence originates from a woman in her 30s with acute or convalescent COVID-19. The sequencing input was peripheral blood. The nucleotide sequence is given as TGTGCCAGCAGCCCGACAGCGGGGTCCTCCACAGATACGCAGTATTTT. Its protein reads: CASSPTAGSSTDTQYF.